This TCR beta chain was sequenced in a study of human T cells and chemical hapten exposure. This clonotype appeared a few times. The sample's time point: patch test 3, about 24 weeks after DPC sensitization. Treatment described: therapeutic diphenylcyclopropenone sensitization with weekly scalp DPC. TCRdb processed the RACE reads anew with MiXCR; each CDR3 protein has one entry. Here the sample spans around 150,000 distinct CDR3 sequences, 25% to 30% being singletons. This clonotype was sampled from a woman in her late teens or twenties with alopecia areata. Some clones in this sample may be carry-over from other donors' samples. The sample was whole blood, taken in connection with sensitization to the hapten diphenylcyclopropenone (DPC).

CDR3 in amino acids: CASRVTSGQETQYF. In nucleotides, the CDR3 is TGTGCCAGCAGGGTCACTAGCGGCCAAGAGACCCAGTACTTC. The chain has TRBV2 and TRBJ2-5; 8 bases align to TRBD2. The CDR3 is 14 residues long. Germline V gives CDR1 SNHLY, CDR2 FYNNEI. The ends lost 6 bases at V and 1 base at J; junction bases unmatched: 4.